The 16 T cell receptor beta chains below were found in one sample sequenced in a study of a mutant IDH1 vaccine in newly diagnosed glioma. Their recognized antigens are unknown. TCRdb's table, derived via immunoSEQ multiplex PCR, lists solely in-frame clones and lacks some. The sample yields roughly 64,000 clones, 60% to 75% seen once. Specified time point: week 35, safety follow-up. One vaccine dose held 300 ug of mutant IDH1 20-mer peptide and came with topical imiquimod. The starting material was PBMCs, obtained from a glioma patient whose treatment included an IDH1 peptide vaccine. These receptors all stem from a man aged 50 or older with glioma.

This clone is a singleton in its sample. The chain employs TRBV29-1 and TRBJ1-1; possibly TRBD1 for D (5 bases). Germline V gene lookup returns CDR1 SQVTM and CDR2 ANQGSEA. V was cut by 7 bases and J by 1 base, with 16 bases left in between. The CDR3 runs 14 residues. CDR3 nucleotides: TGCAGCGGTAGAATAGGGGCCCAGAACACTGAAGCTTTCTTT. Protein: CSGRIGAQNTEAFF.

CDR3 DNA: TGTGCCAGCAGCTCGGGACTAGCGGGCTACAATGAGCAGTTCTTC. It translates to CASSSGLAGYNEQFF. The chain employs TRBV7-2 and TRBJ2-1; 12 nucleotides agree with TRBD2. V shed 4 bases and J 3 bases; nucleotides not matched to a gene: 1. CDR1 is SGHTA, CDR2 FQGNSA, per germline. The CDR3 extends over 15 amino acids.

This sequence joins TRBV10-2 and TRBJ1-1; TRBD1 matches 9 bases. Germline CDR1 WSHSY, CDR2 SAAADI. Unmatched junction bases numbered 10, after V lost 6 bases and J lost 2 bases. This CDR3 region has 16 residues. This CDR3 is CASRAIDRGANTEAFF. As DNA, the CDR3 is TGCGCCAGCAGGGCCATTGACAGGGGGGCAAACACTGAAGCTTTCTTT.

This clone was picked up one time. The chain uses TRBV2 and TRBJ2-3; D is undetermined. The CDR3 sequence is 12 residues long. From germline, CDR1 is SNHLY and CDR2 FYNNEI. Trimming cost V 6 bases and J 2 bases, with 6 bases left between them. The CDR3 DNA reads TGTGCCAGCAGGGCTAACACAGATACGCAGTATTTT. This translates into CASRANTDTQYF.

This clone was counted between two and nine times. CDR3 amino acids: CASSSDPQGPLHF. The CDR3 DNA reads TGCGCCAGCAGCTCTGATCCCCAAGGGCCCCTCCACTTT. The rearrangement links TRBV5-1 to TRBJ1-6, with D unclear. CDR3 length equals 13 residues. The germline CDR1 and CDR2 sequences are SGHRS and YFSETQ. V was clipped by 3 bases and J by 13 bases, with 14 bases between them.

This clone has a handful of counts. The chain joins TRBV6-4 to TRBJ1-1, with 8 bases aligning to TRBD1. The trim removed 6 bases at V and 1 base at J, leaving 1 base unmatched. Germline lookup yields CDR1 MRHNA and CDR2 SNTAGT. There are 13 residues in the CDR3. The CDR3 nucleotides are TGTGCCAGCAGAGGGACAGGGAACACTGAAGCTTTCTTT. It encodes CASRGTGNTEAFF.

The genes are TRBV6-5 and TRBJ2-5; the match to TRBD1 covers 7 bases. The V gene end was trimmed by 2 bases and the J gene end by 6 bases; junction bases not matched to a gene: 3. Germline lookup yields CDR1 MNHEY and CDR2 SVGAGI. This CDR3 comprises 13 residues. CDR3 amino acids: CASSYDREQTQYF. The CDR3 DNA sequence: TGTGCCAGCAGTTACGACAGGGAGCAGACCCAGTACTTC.

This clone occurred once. The CDR3 DNA is TGTGCCAGTAGTACGGGTCAGGGGGCGGGTCAGCCCCAGCATTTT. Its protein is CASSTGQGAGQPQHF. The chain uses TRBV19 and TRBJ1-5; 8 bases are shared with TRBD1. There are 15 residues in the CDR3. Germline loops: CDR1 LNHDA, CDR2 SQIVND (reference sequence). J lost 6 bases, V lost 4 bases, and 8 bases had no gene match.

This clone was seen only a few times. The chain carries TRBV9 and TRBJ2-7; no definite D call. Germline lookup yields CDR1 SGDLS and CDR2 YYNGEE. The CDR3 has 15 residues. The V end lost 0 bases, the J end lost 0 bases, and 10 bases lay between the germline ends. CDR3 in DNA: TGTGCCAGCAGCGTAGGCCCGCAGAGCTCCTACGAGCAGTACTTC. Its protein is CASSVGPQSSYEQYF.

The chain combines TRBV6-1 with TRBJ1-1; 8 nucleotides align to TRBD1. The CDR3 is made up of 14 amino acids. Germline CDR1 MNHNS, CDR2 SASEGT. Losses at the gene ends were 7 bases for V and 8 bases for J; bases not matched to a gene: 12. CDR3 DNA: TGTGCCAGCAAGAGCCAGGGGGCGAAGGTCGAAGCTTTCTTT. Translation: CASKSQGAKVEAFF.

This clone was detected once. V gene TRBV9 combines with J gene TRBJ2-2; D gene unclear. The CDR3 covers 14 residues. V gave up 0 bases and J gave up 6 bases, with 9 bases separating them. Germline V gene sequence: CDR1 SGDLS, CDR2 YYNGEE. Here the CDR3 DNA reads TGTGCCAGCAGCGTAGACGAGCGTTCCGGGGAGCTGTTTTTT. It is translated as CASSVDERSGELFF.

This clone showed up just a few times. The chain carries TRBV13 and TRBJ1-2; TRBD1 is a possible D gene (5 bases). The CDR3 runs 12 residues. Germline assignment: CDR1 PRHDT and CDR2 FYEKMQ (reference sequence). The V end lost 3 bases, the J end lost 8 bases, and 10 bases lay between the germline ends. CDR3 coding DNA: TGTGCCAGCAGCTTCCGGGGCATAGGCTACACCTTC. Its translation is CASSFRGIGYTF.

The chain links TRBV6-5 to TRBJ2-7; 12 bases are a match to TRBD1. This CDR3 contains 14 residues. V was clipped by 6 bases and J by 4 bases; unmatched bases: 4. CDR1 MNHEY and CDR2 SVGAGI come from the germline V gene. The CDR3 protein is CASSRDRGRYEQYF. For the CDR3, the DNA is TGTGCCAGCAGCCGGGACAGGGGGCGGTACGAGCAGTACTTC.

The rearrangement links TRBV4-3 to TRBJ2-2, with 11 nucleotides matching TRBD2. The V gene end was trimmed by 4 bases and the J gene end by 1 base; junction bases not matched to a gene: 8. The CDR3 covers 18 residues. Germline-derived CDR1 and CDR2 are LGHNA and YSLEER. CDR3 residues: CASSLASGGSLNTGELFF. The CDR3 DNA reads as TGCGCCAGCAGCCTCGCTAGCGGGGGGTCCTTGAACACCGGGGAGCTGTTTTTT.

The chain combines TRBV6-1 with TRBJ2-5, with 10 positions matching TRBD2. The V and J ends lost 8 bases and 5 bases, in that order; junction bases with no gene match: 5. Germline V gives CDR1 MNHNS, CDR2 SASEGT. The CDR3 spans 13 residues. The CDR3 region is CASRLAGEETQYF. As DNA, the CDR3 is TGTGCCAGCCGTCTAGCGGGGGAGGAGACCCAGTACTTC.

CDR3 sequence: CASSYSAGDITDTQYF. In nucleotides, the CDR3 is TGTGCCAGCAGTTACTCGGCGGGGGATATCACAGATACGCAGTATTTT. The rearrangement joins TRBV6-5 to TRBJ2-3; 7 bases agree with TRBD2. This CDR3 has 16 amino acids. Germline CDR1 and CDR2: MNHEY and SVGAGI. Unmatched junction bases numbered 5, after V lost 0 bases and J lost 2 bases.